This TCR beta chain comes out of a study of human T cells and chemical hapten exposure. Overall study: Diagnoses of alopecia areata, totalis or universalis occurred in mostly female patients. Whole-study results and caveats: Alopecia was present in the donors, so their immune response may differ from healthy people's.

TCRdb redid the calling of the RACE reads with MiXCR, one entry per CDR3 protein. There are about 380,000 distinct CDR3 sequences in the sample; roughly 5% occur only once, and 2% to 2.5% lies in the top ten. The time point was: patch test 1, 2 weeks after DPC sensitization. Treatment indicated: therapeutic diphenylcyclopropenone sensitization with weekly scalp DPC. This CDR3 region has 12 residues. Germline V CDR1 and CDR2: SGDLS, YYNGEE. V was shortened by 0 bases and J by 6 bases, with 7 bases between the two germline ends. Comments on this clonotype: The antigen is unknown.

The chain links TRBV9 to TRBJ2-7; the D gene could be TRBD1 or TRBD2 (5 bases each). The TCR originated in a woman between 45 and 65 years old with alopecia areata. Some clones in this sample may be carry-over from other donors' samples. Sample: whole blood, taken in connection with sensitization to the hapten diphenylcyclopropenone (DPC). The CDR3 reads CASSVAGSEQYF. CDR3 sequence (DNA): TGTGCCAGCAGCGTAGCAGGGAGCGAGCAGTACTTC.